Many counts were recorded for the clone carrying this T cell receptor (beta chain). Its antigen is still unknown. This specimen belongs to a study of identical twins. Findings and caveats of the study: Where out-of-frame alpha sequences were twin-shared, they showed excess low generation probability. Analyses based on zero insertions could be partly confounded by invariant MAIT and iNKT cells. Models underestimated TCR alpha sharing (out-of-frame) in monozygotic twins.

V was pared by 6 bases and J by 6 bases, with 9 bases between. Germline V gene sequence: CDR1 MNHEY, CDR2 SVGEGT. The CDR3 is 11 residues long. All donors were healthy, and all were Caucasian. TCRdb passed the 5' RACE reads through MiXCR, listing each CDR3 protein once. The repertoire holds around 240,000 distinct CDR3 sequences, roughly a tenth seen once, with 10% in the top ten. This sequence was found in a man aged 45-65 years in good health. The chain carries TRBV6-2 or TRBV6-3 and TRBJ2-7; D is uncertain. The sample taken for sequencing was memory T cells sorted from blood. CDR3 in DNA: TGTGCCAGCAGCCCCTCCGGCGAGCAGTACTTC. The encoded protein is CASSPSGEQYF.